The entry below gives a single TCR beta chain sequence along with its context. The antigen is undetermined. Isolation of CD4+ and CD8+ cells used positive magnetic bead selection, with purity checked by flow cytometry. Profiled with immunoSEQ multiplex PCR; TCRdb holds only in-frame clones, not every one. The sample has over 8,000 clones, around 80% seen once. This specimen belongs to a study of somatic mutations in cytotoxic T cells in rheumatoid arthritis. Notes on the study in general: What antigens the expanded CD8+ clones targeted remained unknown.

The V and J ends lost 4 bases and 4 bases respectively, with 11 bases between them. In germline, CDR1 is SGHDT, CDR2 YYEEEE. This CDR3 is built from 13 residues. The sequence was obtained from a woman between 45 and 60 years old in good health. This chain connects TRBV5-6 to TRBJ1-1; D ambiguous. The sample comprised CD8+ T cells sorted from blood. Here the CDR3 DNA reads TGTGCCAGCAGCCCAACCCGGGGCACTGAAGCTTTCTTT. Translation gives CASSPTRGTEAFF.